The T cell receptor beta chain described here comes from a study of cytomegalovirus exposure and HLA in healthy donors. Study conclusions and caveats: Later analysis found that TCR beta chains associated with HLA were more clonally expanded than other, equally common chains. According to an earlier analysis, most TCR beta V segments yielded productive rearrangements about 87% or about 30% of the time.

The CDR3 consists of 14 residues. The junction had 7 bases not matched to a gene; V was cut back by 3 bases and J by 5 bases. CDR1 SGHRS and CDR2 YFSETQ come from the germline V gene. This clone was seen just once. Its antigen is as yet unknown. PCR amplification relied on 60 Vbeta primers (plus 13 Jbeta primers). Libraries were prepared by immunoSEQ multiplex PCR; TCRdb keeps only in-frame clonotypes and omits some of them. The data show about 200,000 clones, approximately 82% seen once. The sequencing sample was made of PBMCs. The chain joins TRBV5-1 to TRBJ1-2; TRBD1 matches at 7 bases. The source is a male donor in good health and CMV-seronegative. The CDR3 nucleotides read TGCGCCAGCAGCTCCCTACAACAGGGGTATGGCTACACCTTC. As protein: CASSSLQQGYGYTF.